This T cell receptor beta chain was profiled in a study of OX40 agonist ivuxolimab in advanced cancers. Findings and caveats of the study: CD8+ T cells showed, on average, more clonal expansion than CD4+ cells.

Sequencing was performed with immunoSEQ multiplex PCR; in TCRdb, only in-frame clones are kept and a portion is missing. The sample has about 60,000 clones; over 80% are singletons. Individuals having autoimmune disease history or systemic immunosuppression were not enrolled. The V gene's germline CDR1 is LNHDA and CDR2 SQIVND (reference sequence). The CDR3 extends over 15 amino acids. With 6 bases removed from V and 6 bases from J, the gap between germline ends came to 20 bases. With regard to this clone: Its antigen is undetermined.

Material: CD4+ or CD8+ T cells sorted from blood, obtained in a trial of the OX40 agonist ivuxolimab. The origin of this receptor is an adult with an advanced solid tumor such as melanoma, head and neck, liver or kidney cancer. The chain carries TRBV19 and TRBJ1-2; D unresolved. Here the CDR3 DNA reads TGTGCCAGTAGCCCGATACCGGCCTCGAGGAATGGCTACACCTTC. Its translation: CASSPIPASRNGYTF. The whole variable domain, remainder taken from reference TRBV19 and TRBJ1-2, is DGGITQSPKYLFRKEGQNVTLSCEQNLNHDAMYWYRQDPGQGLRLIYYSQIVNDFQKGDIAEGYSVSREKKESFPLTVTSAQKNPTAFYLCASSPIPASRNGYTFGSGTRLTVV.